This record covers a single T cell receptor beta chain. The data stem from a study of blood T cell repertoires in COVID-19. As for the study in general: There were acute and convalescent COVID-19 samples, and they came from the United States, Italy and Spain. T cells, B-cell-depleted T cells, or PBMCs supplied cDNA or gDNA.

Authors' data handling: Amplifying reference gene primers gave estimates of nucleated cell counts. The protocol was immunoSEQ multiplex PCR, while the TCRdb copy is restricted to in-frame clones and leaves out a portion. V, J and clone size reflect that table, while D and trimming were determined from the DNA. Of fewer than 30,000 clones listed, approximately 84% were seen once; the top ten hold around 15%. V lost 3 bases, J lost 0 bases, and 4 bases stayed unmatched. Germline V gene data show CDR1 as DFQATT and CDR2 as SNEGSKA (reference sequence). The CDR3 loop spans 16 amino acids. The TCR sequence derives from a man between 70 and 80 years old with active COVID-19. The sample consisted of peripheral blood. The rearrangement joins TRBV20-1 to TRBJ2-6; 8 bases fit TRBD1. The CDR3 loop is CSASLDRASGANVLTF. The CDR3 DNA reads TGCAGTGCTAGTTTGGACAGGGCCTCTGGGGCCAACGTCCTGACTTTC.